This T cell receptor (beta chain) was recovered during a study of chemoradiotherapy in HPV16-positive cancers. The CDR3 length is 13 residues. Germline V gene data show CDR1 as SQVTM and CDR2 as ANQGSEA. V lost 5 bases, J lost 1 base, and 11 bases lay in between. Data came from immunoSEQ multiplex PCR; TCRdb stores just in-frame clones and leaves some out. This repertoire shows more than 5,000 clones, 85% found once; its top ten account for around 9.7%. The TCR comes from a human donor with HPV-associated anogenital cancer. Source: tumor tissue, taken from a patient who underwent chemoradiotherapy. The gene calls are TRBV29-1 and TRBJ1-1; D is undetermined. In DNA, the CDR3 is TGCAGCGTTTCCGCATGGGCGAACACTGAAGCTTTCTTT. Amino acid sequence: CSVSAWANTEAFF.